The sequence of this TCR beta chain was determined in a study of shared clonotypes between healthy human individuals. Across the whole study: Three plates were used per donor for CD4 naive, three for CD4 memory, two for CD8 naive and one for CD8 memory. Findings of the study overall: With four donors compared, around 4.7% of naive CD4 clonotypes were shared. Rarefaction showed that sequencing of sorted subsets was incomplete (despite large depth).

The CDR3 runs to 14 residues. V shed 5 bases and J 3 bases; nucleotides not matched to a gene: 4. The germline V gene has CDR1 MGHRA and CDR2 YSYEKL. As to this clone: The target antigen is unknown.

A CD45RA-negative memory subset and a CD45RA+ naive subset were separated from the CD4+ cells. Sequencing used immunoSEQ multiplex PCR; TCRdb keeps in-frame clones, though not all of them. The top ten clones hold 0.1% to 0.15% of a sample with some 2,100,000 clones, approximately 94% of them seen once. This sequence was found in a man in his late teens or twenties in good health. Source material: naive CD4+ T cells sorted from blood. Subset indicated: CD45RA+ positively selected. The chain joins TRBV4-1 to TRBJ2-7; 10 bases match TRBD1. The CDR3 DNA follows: TGCGCCAGCAGCTGGACAGGGGGGAACTACGAGCAGTACTTC. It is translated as CASSWTGGNYEQYF.